This T cell receptor (beta chain) emerged from a study of CD8 T cells in ankylosing spondylitis. As to this clonotype: Its specificity is unknown.

Germline V gene lookup returns CDR1 MNHEY and CDR2 SMNVEV (reference sequence). The CDR3 loop spans 13 amino acids. V shed 3 bases and J shed 1 base, with 6 bases lying between them. Broader study findings: Reportedly, significant enrichment of disease-linked clones occurred in matched ankylosing spondylitis synovial fluid. What seemed typical of ankylosing spondylitis blood was a TCR beta motif built from eight highly homologous variants.

Making the TCR beta libraries involved quantitative 5'-RACE with molecular barcodes. TCRdb redid the calling of the 5' RACE reads with MiXCR, one entry per CDR3 protein. The table includes approximately 150,000 distinct CDR3 sequences, under 35% detected once. V and J are TRBV27 and TRBJ1-1, with D unclear. Specimen: synovial fluid, either unsorted or a sorted T cell fraction (not recorded which). This clonotype was obtained from a male donor with ankylosing spondylitis. CDR3 DNA: TGTGCCAGCAGTTTTCGGAAGAACACTGAAGCTTTCTTT. It specifies CASSFRKNTEAFF.